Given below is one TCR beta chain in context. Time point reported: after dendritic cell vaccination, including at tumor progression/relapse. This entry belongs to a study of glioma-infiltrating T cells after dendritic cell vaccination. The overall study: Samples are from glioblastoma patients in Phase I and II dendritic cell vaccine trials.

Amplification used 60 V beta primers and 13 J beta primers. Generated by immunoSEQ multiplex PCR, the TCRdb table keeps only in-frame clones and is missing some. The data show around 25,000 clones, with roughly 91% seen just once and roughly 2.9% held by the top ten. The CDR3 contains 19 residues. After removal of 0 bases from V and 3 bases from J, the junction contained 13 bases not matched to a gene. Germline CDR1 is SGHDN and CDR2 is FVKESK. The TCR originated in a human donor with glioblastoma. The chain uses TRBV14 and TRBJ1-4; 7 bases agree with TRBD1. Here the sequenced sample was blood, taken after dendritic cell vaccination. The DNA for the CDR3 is TGTGCCAGCAGCCAAGACGCGCCAAAAGGGGGCTTACCTAATGAAAAACTGTTTTTT. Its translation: CASSQDAPKGGLPNEKLFF.